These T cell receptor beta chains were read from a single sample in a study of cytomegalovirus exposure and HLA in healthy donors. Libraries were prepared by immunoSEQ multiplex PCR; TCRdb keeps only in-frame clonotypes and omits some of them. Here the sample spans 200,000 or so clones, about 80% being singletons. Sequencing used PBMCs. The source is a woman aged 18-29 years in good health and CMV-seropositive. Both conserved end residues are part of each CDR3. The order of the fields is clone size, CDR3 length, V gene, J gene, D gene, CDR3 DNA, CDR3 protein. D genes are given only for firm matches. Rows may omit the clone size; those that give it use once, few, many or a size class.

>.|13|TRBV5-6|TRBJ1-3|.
TGTGCCAGCAGTCCTGACAGCGGAAACACCATATATTTT
CASSPDSGNTIYF
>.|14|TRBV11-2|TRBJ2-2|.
TGTGCCAGCAGCCCCCTACGACAGCTCGGGGAGCTGTTTTTT
CASSPLRQLGELFF
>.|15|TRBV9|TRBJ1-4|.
TGTGCCAGCAGCGTAGATACAAGGAGAGGTGAAAAACTGTTTTTT
CASSVDTRRGEKLFF
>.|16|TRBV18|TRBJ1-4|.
TGTGCCAGCTCACCGGGGGGTCGCGCAACTAATGAAAAACTGTTTTTT
CASSPGGRATNEKLFF
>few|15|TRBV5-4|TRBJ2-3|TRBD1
TGTGCCAGCAGCCTGGACAGGGGAATAACAGATACGCAGTATTTT
CASSLDRGITDTQYF
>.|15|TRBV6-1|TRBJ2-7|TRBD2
TGTGCCAGCACCAACCTAGCGGGGGCCCCCTACGAGCAGTACTTC
CASTNLAGAPYEQYF
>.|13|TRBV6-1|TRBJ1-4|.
TGTGCCACCGGGGAGGTAACTAATGAAAAACTGTTTTTT
CATGEVTNEKLFF
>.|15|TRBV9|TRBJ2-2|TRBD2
TGTGCCAGCAGCGGACTAGCGGACCACCCCGGGGAGCTGTTTTTT
CASSGLADHPGELFF
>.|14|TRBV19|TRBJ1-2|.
TGTGCCAGTAGTACTCCAGGGATGAGATATGGCTACACCTTC
CASSTPGMRYGYTF
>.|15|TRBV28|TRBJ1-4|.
TGTGCCAGCAGTTCCCAACAGGGACCTAATGAAAAACTGTTTTTT
CASSSQQGPNEKLFF
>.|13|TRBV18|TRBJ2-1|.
TGTGCCAGCTCGCCGGGGAGGCTGAATGAGCAGTTCTTC
CASSPGRLNEQFF
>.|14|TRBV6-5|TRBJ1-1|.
TGTGCCAGCAGTTACGGTGGCGGCGCACTAGAGGCTTTCTTT
CASSYGGGALEAFF
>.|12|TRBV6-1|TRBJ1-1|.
TGTGCCAGCAGTGTGGTTAGCACTGAAGCTTTCTTT
CASSVVSTEAFF
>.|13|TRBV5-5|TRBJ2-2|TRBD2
TGTGCCAGCAGCTTGGGGGACTACGGGGAGCTGTTTTTT
CASSLGDYGELFF
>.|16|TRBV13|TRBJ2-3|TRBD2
TGTGCCAGCAGCTTAGGGACTAGCGGATTCACAGATACGCAGTATTTT
CASSLGTSGFTDTQYF
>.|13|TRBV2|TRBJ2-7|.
TGTGCCAGCAGTGAAGCGCCCAGGCTCGAGCAGTACTTC
CASSEAPRLEQYF
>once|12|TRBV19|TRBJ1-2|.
TGTGCCAGTAGTATATCTTGGGCTGGCTACACCTTC
CASSISWAGYTF
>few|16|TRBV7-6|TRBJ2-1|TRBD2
TGTGCCAGCAGCAACGCGGGGGGACCTGATTACAATGAGCAGTTCTTC
CASSNAGGPDYNEQFF
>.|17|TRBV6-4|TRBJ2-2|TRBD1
TGTGCCAGCAGCCTACACGTCGGGACAGGGTACACCGGGGAGCTGTTTTTT
CASSLHVGTGYTGELFF
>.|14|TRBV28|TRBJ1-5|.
TGTGCCAGCGGGGGGGCAGGGATCAATCAGCCCCAGCATTTT
CASGGAGINQPQHF
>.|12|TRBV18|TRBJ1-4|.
TGTGCCAGCTCTGAGGGTCGAGAAAAACTGTTTTTT
CASSEGREKLFF
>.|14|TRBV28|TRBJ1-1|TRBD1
TGTGCCAGCAGTTGGCAGGGGGCAAAAACTGAAGCTTTCTTT
CASSWQGAKTEAFF
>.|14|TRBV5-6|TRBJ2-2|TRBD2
TGTGCCAGCAGCTTAGGTAGCGGGCGCGGGGAGCTGTTTTTT
CASSLGSGRGELFF
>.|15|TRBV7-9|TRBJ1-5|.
TGTGCCAGCAGCCAGGGCCAGGGCAGCAATCAGCCCCAGCATTTT
CASSQGQGSNQPQHF
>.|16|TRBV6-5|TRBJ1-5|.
TGTGCCAGCAGTTACTCGATTCCGGACAGCTATCAGCCCCAGCATTTT
CASSYSIPDSYQPQHF
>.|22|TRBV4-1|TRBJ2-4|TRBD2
TGCGCCAGCAGCCGAATTCATTTCGTGGGACTAGCGGCCCGGGGCGGCCAAAACATTCAGTACTTC
CASSRIHFVGLAARGGQNIQYF
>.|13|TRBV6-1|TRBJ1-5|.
TGTGCCAGCAGTGATTCAGGGGCACAGCCCCAGCATTTT
CASSDSGAQPQHF
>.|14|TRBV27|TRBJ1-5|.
TGTGCCAGCAGTAGAGGGGGAAGCAATCAGCCCCAGCATTTT
CASSRGGSNQPQHF
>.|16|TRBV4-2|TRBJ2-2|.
TGTGCCAGCAGCCAAACCCCCCAACTAGGCACCGGGGAGCTGTTTTTT
CASSQTPQLGTGELFF
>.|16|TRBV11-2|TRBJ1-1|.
TGTGCCAGCAGCTCTCTTATTTCAGGGGTGTTTACTGAAGCTTTCTTT
CASSSLISGVFTEAFF
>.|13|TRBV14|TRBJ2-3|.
TGTGCCAGCAGCCAAGGGCGGGGAGATACGCAGTATTTT
CASSQGRGDTQYF
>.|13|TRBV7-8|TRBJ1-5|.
TGTGCCAGCAGCTTTTCAGGCAATCAGCCCCAGCATTTT
CASSFSGNQPQHF
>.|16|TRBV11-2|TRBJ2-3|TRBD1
TGTGCCAGCAGCCCGGGGACAGCCACTAGCACAGATACGCAGTATTTT
CASSPGTATSTDTQYF
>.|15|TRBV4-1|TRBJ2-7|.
TGCGCCAACAGCCAAGTTCCGCGGAGCTCCTACGAGCAGTACTTC
CANSQVPRSSYEQYF
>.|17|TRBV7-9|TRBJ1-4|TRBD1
TGTGCCAGCAGCCTTGGACAGGGGGCCTTGGATAATGAAAAACTGTTTTTT
CASSLGQGALDNEKLFF
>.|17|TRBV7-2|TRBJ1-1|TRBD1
TGTGCCAGCAGCTCGGATTTGACAGGGACCCCTGGAACTGAAGCTTTCTTT
CASSSDLTGTPGTEAFF
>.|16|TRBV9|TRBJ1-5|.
TGTGCCAGCAGCGCGGGGGACGGATCTTTTAATCAGCCCCAGCATTTT
CASSAGDGSFNQPQHF
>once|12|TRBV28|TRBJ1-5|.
TGTGCCAGCAGACCGCAGAATCAGCCCCAGCATTTT
CASRPQNQPQHF
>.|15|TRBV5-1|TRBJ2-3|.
TGCGCCAGCAGCTTGCTGGCCAACCGGGGGGATACGCAGTATTTT
CASSLLANRGDTQYF
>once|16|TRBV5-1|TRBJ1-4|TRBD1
TGCGCCAGCAGCCCGGGACAGGGCGCAACTAATGAAAAACTGTTTTTT
CASSPGQGATNEKLFF
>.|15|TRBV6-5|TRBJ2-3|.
TGTGCCAGCAGGGAGTGGGGCACTAGCACAGATACGCAGTATTTT
CASREWGTSTDTQYF
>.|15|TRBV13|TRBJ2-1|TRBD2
TGTGCCAGCAGCAGACCTGGACTAGTTAACAATGAGCAGTTCTTC
CASSRPGLVNNEQFF
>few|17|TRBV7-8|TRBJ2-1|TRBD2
TGTGCCAGCAGCAGAGGACTAGCGGGGGACCCTTACAATGAGCAGTTCTTC
CASSRGLAGDPYNEQFF
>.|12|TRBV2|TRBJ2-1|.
TGTGCCAGCAGTGAACAGGCCCATGAGCAGTTCTTC
CASSEQAHEQFF
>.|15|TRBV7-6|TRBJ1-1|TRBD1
TGTGCCAGCAGCCGAGAGACAGGGGTGTTAGCTGAAGCTTTCTTT
CASSRETGVLAEAFF